These T cell receptor beta chains were read from a single sample in a study of T cell repertoires in cytomegalovirus infection. TCRdb re-called the reads through MiXCR, storing one row per CDR3 protein. The profile shows fewer than 850,000 distinct CDR3 sequences, almost 30% of them singletons. Their antigens are not known. Sequenced here: cultured CD8+ T cells from PBMCs, sampled from culture after CMV antigen stimulation. The receptor source for this set is a human donor in good health (CMV status not recorded). Some clones in this sample may be carry-over from other donors' samples. CDR3s include the opening cysteine and the closing phenylalanine or tryptophan. The order of the fields is clone size, D gene, J gene, V gene, CDR3 DNA, CDR3 protein. D genes are given only for firm matches. Only part of the rows carry a size: once, few, many, or a class if the clone is expanded.

>few|-|TRBJ2-2|TRBV6-2/TRBV6-3
TGTGCCAGCGAATTACCGGGGTTCGACACCGGGGAGCTGTTTTTT
CASELPGFDTGELFF
>few|TRBD1|TRBJ1-2|TRBV20-1
TGCAGTGCTATGGTCAGGGGGGACTATGGCTACACCTTC
CSAMVRGDYGYTF
>many|-|TRBJ2-1|TRBV6-5
TGTGCCAGCGGCCAGGGTCCTTACAATGAGCAGTTCTTC
CASGQGPYNEQFF
>many|TRBD1|TRBJ1-4|TRBV7-8
TGTGCCAGCAGCTCGGGACAGGGAACTAATGAAAAACTGTTTTTT
CASSSGQGTNEKLFF
>-|-|TRBJ2-3|TRBV27
TGTGCCAGCAGTTTATTCTCCCCCGGAAACACAGATACGCAGTATTTT
CASSLFSPGNTDTQYF
>few|-|TRBJ1-2|TRBV5-6
TGTGCCAGCAGCCTAACTGCCGGGACCGGCTATGGCTACACCTTC
CASSLTAGTGYGYTF
>-|-|TRBJ2-7|TRBV9
TGTGCCAGCAGCGTAGCTGGCGCAGGGCCATCCTACGAGCAGTACTTC
CASSVAGAGPSYEQYF
>-|-|TRBJ2-1|TRBV27
TGTGCCAGCAGTTTCCGCGACACAACCTACAATGAGCAGTTCTTC
CASSFRDTTYNEQFF
>-|-|TRBJ2-3|TRBV4-2
TGTGCCAGCAGCCAAGATGGGGGGGTCCGGGGGGCCACAGATACGCAGTATTTT
CASSQDGGVRGATDTQYF
>few|-|TRBJ2-1|TRBV10-3
TGTGCCATCAGTGAGTTCGGGGCGGACAGCTCCTACAATGAGCAGTTCTTC
CAISEFGADSSYNEQFF
>-|TRBD2|TRBJ2-1|TRBV6-1
TGTGCCAGCAGTGACCGCGGGGGGCCCACACTCTACAATGAGCAGTTCTTC
CASSDRGGPTLYNEQFF
>-|-|TRBJ1-1|TRBV2
TGTGCCAGCAGTGAAGCGGGGTCCTTTTGGGAAGCTTTCTTT
CASSEAGSFWEAFF
>-|-|TRBJ2-1|TRBV7-6
TGTGCTAGCAGCTTAACCAGGGAGTACAATGAGCAGTTCTTC
CASSLTREYNEQFF
>-|TRBD2|TRBJ2-1|TRBV5-1
TGCGCCAGCAGGCGCTTTAGCGGGTCCAGGGATGAGCAGTTCTTC
CASRRFSGSRDEQFF
>-|-|TRBJ1-1|TRBV7-9
TGTGCCAGCAGCCAAACGGGACGGAACATGAACACTGAAGCTTTCTTT
CASSQTGRNMNTEAFF
>few|-|TRBJ2-2|TRBV10-3
TGTGCCACCTTCGAGAGGGGGACGAACACCGGGGAGCTGTTTTTT
CATFERGTNTGELFF
>-|-|TRBJ1-4|TRBV6-6
TGTGCCAGCAGCAACAACGGCGGTGCAACTAATGAAAAACTGTTTTTT
CASSNNGGATNEKLFF
>-|-|TRBJ1-1|TRBV4-1
TGCGCCAGCAGCCAAGGGTTTGGGGGTTCGGGTGAAGCTTTCTTT
CASSQGFGGSGEAFF
>-|TRBD2|TRBJ2-1|TRBV4-1
TGCGCCAGCAGCCAAGGGACTAGTGTCAACAATGAGCAGTTCTTC
CASSQGTSVNNEQFF
>many|TRBD1|TRBJ1-3|TRBV7-8
TGTGCCAGCAGCTTGGGACAGGGCTCCGGAAACACCATATATTTT
CASSLGQGSGNTIYF
>few|-|TRBJ1-5|TRBV28
TGTGCCAGCAGGACCCCGGGTGGCAAGCTCAATCAGCCCCAGCATTTT
CASRTPGGKLNQPQHF
>few|TRBD1|TRBJ1-1|TRBV10-3
TGTGCCATCGCAGGGGGGGGCACTGAAGCTTTCTTT
CAIAGGGTEAFF
>-|-|TRBJ1-1|TRBV12-3/TRBV12-4
TGTGCCAGCAGCCCTAGGGGGTCGGCTGAAGCTTTCTTT
CASSPRGSAEAFF
>few|-|TRBJ2-7|TRBV6-1
TGTGCCAGCACAGGAAAGGGGTATATCCACGAGCAGTACTTC
CASTGKGYIHEQYF
>few|-|TRBJ1-2|TRBV29-1
TGCAGCGTTGAAGATCGTGATACAGGGACTTCCCCCTATGGCTACACCTTC
CSVEDRDTGTSPYGYTF
>-|TRBD2|TRBJ2-1|TRBV15
TGTGCCACCAGCAGAGGGCTAGCGGGGGAAAATGAGCAGTTCTTC
CATSRGLAGENEQFF
>many|-|TRBJ1-5|TRBV7-9
TGTGCCAGCAGCTCAATTAATCAGCCCCAGCATTTT
CASSSINQPQHF
>-|-|TRBJ2-3|TRBV12-3/TRBV12-4
TGTGCCAGCAGTATGGTTCCGGTGGCAGGTACGCAGTATTTT
CASSMVPVAGTQYF
>-|-|TRBJ2-2|TRBV4-3
TGCGCCAGCAGCCAAGGACCAGGAAGGACGGACTACACCGGGGAGCTGTTTTTT
CASSQGPGRTDYTGELFF
>-|TRBD1|TRBJ2-5|TRBV15
TGTGCCACCAGCAGACCCTCAGGGGGCGTAGGAGAGACCCAGTACTTC
CATSRPSGGVGETQYF
>-|-|TRBJ1-5|TRBV25-1
TGTGCCAGCAGTGGTTCAGGGATCCATAGCAATCAGCCCCAGCATTTT
CASSGSGIHSNQPQHF
>-|-|TRBJ1-5|TRBV6-6
TGTGCCAGCAGTTACTCGCCCGGTAATCAGCCCCAGCATTTT
CASSYSPGNQPQHF
>few|-|TRBJ2-2|TRBV6-1
TGTGCCAGCAGTGAAGAAGGCTATCTCACCGGGGAGCTGTTTTTT
CASSEEGYLTGELFF
>-|-|TRBJ2-2|TRBV29-1
TGCAGCGTTGGGGAGAGGAACACCGGGGAGCTGTTTTTT
CSVGERNTGELFF
>-|-|TRBJ1-2|TRBV20-1
TGCAGGGGGGAAGGGGAACATGGCTACACCTTC
CRGEGEHGYTF
>many|-|TRBJ1-5|TRBV7-8
TGTGCCAGCAGCTTATGGGGGCTTCAGCCCCAGCATTTT
CASSLWGLQPQHF
>-|-|TRBJ1-4|TRBV12-3/TRBV12-4
TGTGCCAGCACCCCGGGGCCACTTAATGAAAAACTGTTTTTT
CASTPGPLNEKLFF
>-|-|TRBJ1-2|TRBV14
TGTGCCAGCAGCCAAGAACAAGATCAAAACTTCTTTAGTATTTGGAACTATGGCTACACCTTC
CASSQEQDQNFFSIWNYGYTF
>many|TRBD1|TRBJ2-4|TRBV11-2
TGTGCCAGCAGCTGGTACTCGCGACAGGGAGAAGCCAAAAACATTCAGTACTTC
CASSWYSRQGEAKNIQYF
>few|-|TRBJ1-5|TRBV4-2
TGTGCCAGCAGCCAAGGGAGGGGGGAGAATCAGCCCCAGCATTTT
CASSQGRGENQPQHF
>-|TRBD1|TRBJ1-1|TRBV6-4
TGTGCCAGCAGTGACGGGACAGTGAACACTGAAGCTTTCTTT
CASSDGTVNTEAFF
>many|-|TRBJ1-2|TRBV7-2
TGTGCCAGCAGCCCAAAAGGGGTTGACTATGGCTACACCTTC
CASSPKGVDYGYTF
>-|TRBD1|TRBJ2-1|TRBV12-3/TRBV12-4
TGTGCCAGCACCGGGACAGGGGACAATGAGCAGTTCTTC
CASTGTGDNEQFF
>-|TRBD2|TRBJ2-5|TRBV28
TGTGCCAGCAGTTTCCTACTAGCGGGGGATGGGGAGACCCAGTACTTC
CASSFLLAGDGETQYF
>many|TRBD1|TRBJ1-1|TRBV27
TGTGCCAGCAGTTTTGGGACAGGGGACACTGAAGCTTTCTTT
CASSFGTGDTEAFF
>many|-|TRBJ2-3|TRBV28
TGTGCCAGCAGTTTACTGTTGGCAGATACGCAGTATTTT
CASSLLLADTQYF
>few|-|TRBJ1-6|TRBV6-1
TGTGCCAGCACCCTGCCCTCTAGGCTGACGGGATCGACCCTCCACTTT
CASTLPSRLTGSTLHF
>few|-|TRBJ2-2|TRBV2
TGTGCCAGCAGTTCACAGGGATTGGGCACCGGGGAGCTGTTTTTT
CASSSQGLGTGELFF
>few|-|TRBJ2-3|TRBV3-1
TGTGCCAGCAGCCAACAATACGACAGCTATGACCCAGATACGCAGTATTTT
CASSQQYDSYDPDTQYF
>-|TRBD1|TRBJ1-6|TRBV6-6
TGTGCCAGCAGCCGAGACAGGGATAGCTCCTATAATTCACCCCTCCACTTT
CASSRDRDSSYNSPLHF
>few|-|TRBJ2-1|TRBV5-5
TGTGCCAGCAGCCTGGACGGCAGGCCTTGGTCCTACAATGAGCAGTTCTTC
CASSLDGRPWSYNEQFF
>-|TRBD1|TRBJ2-2|TRBV12-3/TRBV12-4
TGTGCCAGCAGCCCACCCGGGACAGGGCGGACCGGGGAGCTGTTTTTT
CASSPPGTGRTGELFF
>-|-|TRBJ1-2|TRBV15
TGTGCCACCAGCAGATTCGAAGATGGCTACACCTTC
CATSRFEDGYTF
>-|TRBD2|TRBJ2-1|TRBV7-9
TGTGCCAGCAGCGGCACCGGGACTAGCGGGGTCCTGAGGGGCTACAATGAGCAGTTCTTC
CASSGTGTSGVLRGYNEQFF
>few|-|TRBJ2-1|TRBV19
TGTGCCAGTAGTATTCAGGGTTCAATATACAATGAGCAGTTCTTC
CASSIQGSIYNEQFF